A selection of T cell receptor beta chains follows, all from one sample in a study of T cells after yellow fever vaccination. TCRdb passed the 5' RACE reads through MiXCR, listing each CDR3 protein once. In the table there are hundreds of thousands of distinct CDR3 sequences, around an eighth of which are singletons. The starting material was PBMCs, obtained on the day of the yellow fever booster vaccination. The source of these receptors is a man in his thirties or forties who received the YFV17D yellow fever vaccine. Both conserved end residues are part of each CDR3. A D gene is named only where the DNA matches it firmly. Rows may omit the clone size; those that give it use once, few, many or a size class.

TRBJ2-1,-,TRBD1,TRBV12-3/TRBV12-4,CASSLGTGLDEQFF,TGTGCCAGCAGTTTAGGGACAGGGTTGGATGAGCAGTTCTTC
TRBJ2-7,-,TRBD1,TRBV7-2,CASSLGTGFMEQYF,TGTGCCAGCAGCTTAGGGACAGGGTTTATGGAGCAGTACTTC
TRBJ2-1,few,TRBD1,TRBV7-2,CASSLAQGAKSNEQFF,TGTGCCAGCAGCTTAGCACAGGGGGCTAAATCGAATGAGCAGTTCTTC
TRBJ2-1,-,TRBD1,TRBV19,CASSYRQGTGVAEQFF,TGTGCCAGTAGTTATAGGCAAGGGACAGGGGTGGCTGAGCAGTTCTTC
TRBJ2-1,-,-,TRBV5-1,CASSLLTSGGNEQFF,TGCGCCAGCAGCTTGTTGACTAGTGGGGGGAATGAGCAGTTCTTC
TRBJ2-1,-,TRBD2,TRBV10-3,CAISDSYSGRDEQFF,TGTGCCATCAGTGATTCCTATAGCGGGAGGGATGAGCAGTTCTTC
TRBJ1-2,-,-,TRBV18,CASSPEVTMGYTF,TGTGCCAGCTCACCGGAAGTAACTATGGGCTACACCTTC
TRBJ2-3,-,TRBD2,TRBV5-5,CASSSNSGSMTDTQYF,TGTGCCAGCAGCTCTAATAGCGGGAGTATGACAGATACGCAGTATTTT
TRBJ2-7,-,-,TRBV9,CASSVVAQTYEQYF,TGTGCCAGCAGCGTAGTGGCACAGACCTACGAGCAGTACTTC
TRBJ2-1,-,TRBD2,TRBV20-1,CSSRDPGGRASYNEQFF,TGCAGTTCTAGAGATCCTGGCGGGAGGGCCTCCTACAATGAGCAGTTCTTC
TRBJ2-3,few,-,TRBV7-2,CASSLEGLTQYF,TGTGCCAGCAGCTTAGAGGGGCTTACGCAGTATTTT
TRBJ2-2,few,TRBD2,TRBV5-6,CASSPGLAGGAGELFF,TGTGCCAGCAGCCCTGGTCTAGCGGGAGGTGCCGGGGAGCTGTTTTTT
TRBJ2-2,-,-,TRBV5-1,CASKGDLSAGELFF,TGCGCCAGCAAGGGGGATTTGTCGGCCGGGGAGCTGTTTTTT
TRBJ2-4,few,-,TRBV10-2,CASSDPGSAKNIQYF,TGCGCCAGCAGTGACCCCGGGAGCGCCAAAAACATTCAGTACTTC
TRBJ2-1,few,-,TRBV3-1,CASRIAARGGNEQFF,TGTGCCAGCAGGATAGCGGCCAGAGGGGGGAATGAGCAGTTCTTC
TRBJ2-1,few,TRBD2,TRBV6-4,CASTRPPVILLAGGPGRNEQFF,TGTGCCAGCACTCGACCTCCAGTTATCCTGCTAGCGGGAGGGCCGGGGAGGAATGAGCAGTTCTTC
TRBJ2-6,-,TRBD1,TRBV27,CASSLGVGQGARSGANVLTF,TGTGCCAGCAGTTTGGGGGTGGGGCAGGGGGCAAGGTCTGGGGCCAACGTCCTGACTTTC
TRBJ2-1,-,-,TRBV29-1,CSAGLLYNEQFF,TGCAGCGCGGGACTCCTTTACAATGAGCAGTTCTTC
TRBJ2-2,few,-,TRBV6-1,CASTNLGAGELFF,TGTGCCAGCACCAACCTGGGGGCCGGGGAGCTGTTTTTT
TRBJ2-3,few,TRBD2,TRBV20-1,CSALSPTSGKTDTQYF,TGCAGTGCACTCAGCCCGACTAGCGGGAAGACAGATACGCAGTATTTT
TRBJ2-1,-,-,TRBV20-1,CSAPNEQFF,TGCAGTGCACCCAATGAGCAGTTCTTC
TRBJ2-5,few,-,TRBV20-1,CSARDQIGGSYETQYF,TGCAGTGCTAGAGATCAAATTGGAGGGAGTTACGAGACCCAGTACTTC
TRBJ1-4,-,TRBD1,TRBV7-2,CASSNGGTGGEKLFF,TGTGCCAGCAGCAACGGGGGGACAGGGGGCGAAAAACTGTTTTTT
TRBJ1-3,few,-,TRBV7-2,CASSLYTGSGNTIYF,TGTGCCAGCAGCTTATACACAGGGTCTGGAAACACCATATATTTT
TRBJ2-1,few,TRBD2,TRBV6-1,CASKYSGSANEQFF,TGTGCCAGCAAGTATAGCGGGAGCGCTAATGAGCAGTTCTTC
TRBJ2-1,-,-,TRBV24-1,CATSDQRERPMGNEQFF,TGTGCCACCAGTGACCAACGAGAACGACCCATGGGCAATGAGCAGTTCTTC
TRBJ2-7,many,TRBD1,TRBV29-1,CSARDRQSSYEQYF,TGCAGCGCAAGGGACAGGCAAAGCTCCTACGAGCAGTACTTC
TRBJ2-1,-,-,TRBV29-1,CSVDHGRELFYNEQFF,TGCAGCGTAGATCACGGGAGAGAACTTTTTTACAATGAGCAGTTCTTC
TRBJ2-3,-,TRBD2,TRBV20-1,CCASPLGAGVADTQYF,TGCTGTGCTAGCCCTCTTGGGGCGGGAGTGGCAGATACGCAGTATTTT
TRBJ2-1,-,TRBD1,TRBV5-1,CASSLELTGGAFNEQFF,TGCGCCAGCAGCTTGGAGCTGACAGGGGGCGCATTTAATGAGCAGTTCTTC
TRBJ2-7,few,-,TRBV20-1,CSARDRPPRAFDMDF,TGCAGTGCTAGAGATCGCCCCCCTAGGGCCTTTGATATGGACTTC
TRBJ1-5,few,-,TRBV5-6,CASSWGGGGNQPQHF,TGTGCCAGCAGCTGGGGGGGGGGCGGCAATCAGCCCCAGCATTTT
TRBJ2-3,few,-,TRBV11-2,CASTRTGGYTQYF,TGTGCCAGCACTCGGACCGGGGGATACACGCAGTATTTT
TRBJ1-1,-,-,TRBV18,CASSPMEVGSEAFF,TGTGCCAGCTCACCAATGGAAGTCGGCTCTGAAGCTTTCTTT
TRBJ2-3,few,-,TRBV3-1,CASSQDISDTQYF,TGTGCCAGCAGCCAAGATATCAGCGATACGCAGTATTTT
TRBJ2-7,-,-,TRBV5-1,CASSADGTPYEQYF,TGCGCCAGCAGCGCGGACGGAACTCCCTACGAGCAGTACTTC
TRBJ2-7,-,-,TRBV20-1,CSAGDGYEQYF,TGCAGTGCTGGCGACGGCTACGAGCAGTACTTC